This T cell receptor (beta chain) was retrieved from a study of beta chain features in type 1 diabetes. Study results and limitations: Type 1 diabetes patients showed fewer insertions and more deletions at VDJ junctions. TCRB CDR3s from Type 1 diabetes patients were moderately but significantly shorter in all four CD4+ subsets. When cDNA is sequenced, cells with high TCR expression could be over-represented.

Of note for this clone: Its target is not known.

The whole isolated RNA underwent reverse transcription, so sequencing captured expressed TCRB transcripts. Clones were read by immunoSEQ multiplex PCR, and TCRdb kept only the in-frame ones, dropping some. The sample lists some 360,000 clones, over 9% seen once, with approximately 0.6% in the top ten. This CDR3 has 14 residues. Germline V gene data show CDR1 as SGHTA and CDR2 as FQGTGA. V shed 1 base and J 3 bases; nucleotides not matched to a gene: 2. The sample comprised central memory CD4+ T cells from blood. J is TRBJ1-1 and V is TRBV7-3; 7 bases are a match to TRBD1. The clonotype originates from a man aged 25-45 years with type 1 diabetes. The CDR3 DNA follows: TGTGCCAGCAGCTTAAACAGGGGAGACACTGAAGCTTTCTTT. Protein: CASSLNRGDTEAFF.